This TCR beta chain was retrieved from a study of blood T cell repertoires in COVID-19. Overall study: Samples came from the United States, Italy and Spain, spanning acute and convalescent COVID-19.

Per germline, CDR1 SGHAT and CDR2 FQNNGV. There are 16 residues in the CDR3. The V gene lost 2 bases and the J gene lost 4 bases, with 17 bases spanning the gap. Method: immunoSEQ multiplex PCR; TCRdb's copy keeps in-frame clones and lacks some. The profile shows under 200,000 clones, roughly four fifths of them singletons. The J gene is TRBJ2-5, the V gene TRBV11-2; perhaps TRBD2 as D (5 bases). Sequencing was carried out using peripheral blood. The sequence derives from a woman aged 80 or over with acute or convalescent COVID-19. CDR3 sequence (DNA): TGTGCCAGCAGCTTATCACCGGGATCCTGGGGAGAGACCCAGTACTTC. It yields the protein CASSLSPGSWGETQYF.